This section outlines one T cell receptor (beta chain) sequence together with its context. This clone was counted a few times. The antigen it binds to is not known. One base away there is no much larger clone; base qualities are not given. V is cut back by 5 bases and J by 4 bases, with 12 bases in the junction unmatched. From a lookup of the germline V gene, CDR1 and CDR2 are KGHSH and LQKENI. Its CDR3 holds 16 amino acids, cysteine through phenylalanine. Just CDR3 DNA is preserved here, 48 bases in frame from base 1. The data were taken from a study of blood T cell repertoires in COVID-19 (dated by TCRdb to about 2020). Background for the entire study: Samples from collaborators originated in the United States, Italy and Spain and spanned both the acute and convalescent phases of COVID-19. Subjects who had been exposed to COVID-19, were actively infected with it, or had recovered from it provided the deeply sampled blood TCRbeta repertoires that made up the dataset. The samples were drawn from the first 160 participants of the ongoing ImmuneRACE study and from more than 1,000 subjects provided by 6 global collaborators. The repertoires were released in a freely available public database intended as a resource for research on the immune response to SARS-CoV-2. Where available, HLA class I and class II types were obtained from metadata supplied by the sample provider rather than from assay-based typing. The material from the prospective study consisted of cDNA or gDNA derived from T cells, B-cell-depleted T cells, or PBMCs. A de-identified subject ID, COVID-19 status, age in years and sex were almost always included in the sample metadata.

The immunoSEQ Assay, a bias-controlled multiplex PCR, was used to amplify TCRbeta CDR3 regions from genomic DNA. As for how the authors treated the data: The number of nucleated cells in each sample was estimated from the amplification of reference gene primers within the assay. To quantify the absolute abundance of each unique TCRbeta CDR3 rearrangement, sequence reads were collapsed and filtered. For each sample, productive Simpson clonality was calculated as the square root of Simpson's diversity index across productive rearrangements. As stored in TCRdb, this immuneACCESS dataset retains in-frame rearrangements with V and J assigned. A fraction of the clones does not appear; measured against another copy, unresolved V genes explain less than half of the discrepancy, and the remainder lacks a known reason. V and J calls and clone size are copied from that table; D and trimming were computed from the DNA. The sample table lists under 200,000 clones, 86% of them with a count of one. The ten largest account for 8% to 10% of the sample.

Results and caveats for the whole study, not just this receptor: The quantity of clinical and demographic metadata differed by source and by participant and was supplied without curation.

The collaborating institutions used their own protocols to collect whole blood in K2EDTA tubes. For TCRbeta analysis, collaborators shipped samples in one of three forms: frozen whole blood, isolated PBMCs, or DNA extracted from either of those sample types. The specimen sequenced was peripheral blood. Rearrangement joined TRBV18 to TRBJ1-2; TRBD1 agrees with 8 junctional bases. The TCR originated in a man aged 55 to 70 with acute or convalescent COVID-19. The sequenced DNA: TGTGCCAGCTCATCGACTCCGGGACAGGAAGCCTATGGCTACACCTTC. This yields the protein CASSSTPGQEAYGYTF.